This is a list of T cell receptor beta chains from one sample in a study of cytomegalovirus exposure and HLA in healthy donors. Some clones are missing from TCRdb's copy, which holds only in-frame ones; the method was immunoSEQ multiplex PCR. The repertoire consists of fewer than 200,000 clones, with 65% to 85% occurring once and the leading ten covering 2.5% to 3%. Sequenced sample: PBMCs. The receptors originated from a female donor in good health and CMV-seronegative. CDR3s leave out the opening cysteine and the closing phenylalanine or tryptophan. The order of the fields is clone size, J gene, V gene, CDR3 protein. Size is stated for part of the rows, as once, few or many counts, or as a class when the clone is expanded.

clone_size: -
j_call: TRBJ1-1
v_call: TRBV7-9
cdr3_aa: SSSLSWGGRANTEAF

clone_size: -
j_call: TRBJ2-1
v_call: TRBV5-1
cdr3_aa: ASSLFRESSYNEQF

clone_size: -
j_call: TRBJ1-1
v_call: TRBV6-6
cdr3_aa: ASSYTGHMNTEAF

clone_size: -
j_call: TRBJ2-1
v_call: TRBV7-9
cdr3_aa: ASSRIESGTGNEQF

clone_size: -
j_call: TRBJ2-3
v_call: TRBV5-1
cdr3_aa: ASSLEGVSSTDTQY

clone_size: few
j_call: TRBJ2-1
v_call: TRBV7-6
cdr3_aa: ASSYTPPGQGYYNEQF

clone_size: -
j_call: TRBJ1-5
v_call: TRBV10-1
cdr3_aa: ASRGPGSNQPQH

clone_size: -
j_call: -
v_call: TRBV27
cdr3_aa: ASGRTGEFAEQY

clone_size: -
j_call: TRBJ2-1
v_call: TRBV2
cdr3_aa: ASSDKGREANNEQF

clone_size: few
j_call: TRBJ1-6
v_call: TRBV4-3
cdr3_aa: ASSQDFGENLYNSPLH

clone_size: few
j_call: TRBJ1-4
v_call: TRBV6-1
cdr3_aa: ASSASTNEKLF

clone_size: -
j_call: TRBJ2-1
v_call: TRBV2
cdr3_aa: ASSQEISYNEQF

clone_size: -
j_call: TRBJ2-1
v_call: TRBV9
cdr3_aa: ASSGPRDYNEQF

clone_size: -
j_call: TRBJ1-1
v_call: TRBV19
cdr3_aa: ASSMVAGGRTEAF

clone_size: few
j_call: TRBJ2-1
v_call: TRBV5-1
cdr3_aa: ASSLRQGLLDEQF

clone_size: -
j_call: TRBJ2-7
v_call: TRBV7-2
cdr3_aa: ASSLGQKALGEQY

clone_size: -
j_call: TRBJ1-4
v_call: TRBV25-1
cdr3_aa: ASRDTGRDEKLF

clone_size: few
j_call: TRBJ2-7
v_call: TRBV6-1
cdr3_aa: ASTVAGGPYEQY

clone_size: -
j_call: TRBJ1-5
v_call: TRBV15
cdr3_aa: ATSRDLTGASPQH

clone_size: -
j_call: TRBJ1-2
v_call: TRBV16
cdr3_aa: ASSQARGQGDRPDYGYT

clone_size: -
j_call: TRBJ1-1
v_call: TRBV19
cdr3_aa: ASSPIQGWDTEAF

clone_size: -
j_call: TRBJ1-2
v_call: TRBV2
cdr3_aa: ASVGRGTYGYT

clone_size: -
j_call: TRBJ2-3
v_call: TRBV27
cdr3_aa: ASSRGTSGTDTQY

clone_size: -
j_call: TRBJ1-5
v_call: TRBV9
cdr3_aa: ASSVDGGGNQPQH

clone_size: few
j_call: TRBJ2-7
v_call: TRBV25-1
cdr3_aa: ASSVPRSYEQY

clone_size: -
j_call: TRBJ2-3
v_call: TRBV11-3
cdr3_aa: ASSLEGQSTDTQY

clone_size: -
j_call: TRBJ2-7
v_call: TRBV11-2
cdr3_aa: ASSLGTIYEQY

clone_size: -
j_call: TRBJ2-3
v_call: TRBV30
cdr3_aa: AWNRGSMGGWGTQY

clone_size: -
j_call: TRBJ2-7
v_call: TRBV7-9
cdr3_aa: SSGTGLYYEQY

clone_size: -
j_call: TRBJ2-1
v_call: TRBV6-1
cdr3_aa: ASSEGRGLNEQF

clone_size: -
j_call: TRBJ2-5
v_call: TRBV7-2
cdr3_aa: ASSPETGEGETQY

clone_size: once
j_call: TRBJ1-2
v_call: TRBV28
cdr3_aa: ASHPQGGWGYT

clone_size: -
j_call: TRBJ1-4
v_call: TRBV2
cdr3_aa: ASRTTGALNEKLF

clone_size: -
j_call: TRBJ1-1
v_call: TRBV2
cdr3_aa: ASSQAIPGHVEAF

clone_size: -
j_call: TRBJ2-2
v_call: TRBV11-3
cdr3_aa: ASSHGQNTGELF